The 27 T cell receptor beta chains below were found in one sample sequenced in a study of blood T cells in healthy people across ages (dated by TCRdb to 2015 to 2017). The library was made by 5' RACE. Data came from an Illumina HiSeq 2500. A second PCR of about 6 to 11 cycles was run with a J-beta primer mix and a sample-barcoded 5' primer. TCRdb redid the processing of the public reads, applying fastp at Q25 and MiXCR, and retained in-frame beta chains. Every CDR3 protein is listed once, alongside the most common genes and DNA of its rows. In this sample the table shows 600,000 to 850,000 distinct CDR3 sequences, around 25% of which occur a single time. The ten largest make up 9% to 9.5% of the sample. These same data were also listed under a study on T cells of mothers and their children.

The sample comprised blood. The receptors here all came from a boy between 5 and 17 years old in good health.

This clonotype occurred a few times. A read error may account for a junction end that differs from germline. This chain joins TRBV6-1 and TRBJ1-2; D is possibly TRBD1 (5 bases). The CDR3 totals 12 residues. The germline gives CDR1 MNHNS, CDR2 SASEGT. The CDR3 region is CASSEQGRGYPF. As DNA, the CDR3 is TGTGCCAGCAGTGAACAGGGAAGGGGCTACCCCTTC.

V usage is TRBV12-3 or TRBV12-4 and J usage is TRBJ2-5, with D tentatively TRBD2 (7 bases). Trimming left V 3 bases short and J 5 bases short, with 16 bases between. The CDR3 consists of 15 residues. The CDR3 region has the DNA TGTGCCAGCAGTTTCCCCCAGGGGCGGGAGGAGACCCAGTACTTC. It specifies CASSFPQGREETQYF.

This clonotype was seen more than once but under ten times. The V gene is TRBV4-1, the J gene TRBJ2-5; 7 bases agree with TRBD1. The J call is uncertain, as TRBJ2-1 better fits the DNA end. CDR1 is MGHRA and CDR2 is YSYEKL in the germline V gene. CDR3 size: 15 residues. The CDR3 spells CASSHLGQQYNEQFF. CDR3 nucleotides: TGCGCCAGCAGCCACTTGGGACAGCAGTACAATGAGCAGTTCTTC.

This clonotype was recorded a few times. The V and J genes are TRBV29-1 and TRBJ2-5; 9 positions match TRBD1. The CDR3 length is 14 residues. The junction had 7 bases not matched to a gene; V was cut back by 4 bases and J by 4 bases. Germline-derived CDR1 and CDR2 are SQVTM and ANQGSEA. CDR3 residues: CSVGLGQGLETQYF. CDR3 nucleotide sequence: TGCAGCGTTGGTCTCGGACAGGGGTTAGAGACCCAGTACTTC.

CDR3 nucleotide sequence: TGTGCCACCAGTGATCCCAACCGACTAGCGGGGGACAATGAGCAGTTCTTC. Residues: CATSDPNRLAGDNEQFF. The rearrangement links TRBV24-1 to TRBJ2-5; 12 bases match TRBD2. The DNA matches TRBJ2-1 better at its end, which makes the J call doubtful. The CDR3 is made up of 17 amino acids. Germline loops: CDR1 KGHDR, CDR2 SFDVKD.

This clonotype occurred a few times. This chain connects TRBV29-1 to TRBJ1-2, with a tentative D call TRBD1 (6 bases). The V gene's germline CDR1 is SQVTM and CDR2 ANQGSEA. The CDR3 runs 13 residues. V lost 7 bases to trimming and J lost 4 bases, with 16 bases between them. The CDR3 is CSAVDSLFYGYTF. CDR3 nucleotides: TGCAGCGCCGTGGACAGCCTGTTCTATGGCTACACCTTC.

The chain is built from TRBV27 and TRBJ2-7; 8 nucleotides match TRBD1. V was clipped by 6 bases and J by 3 bases; unmatched bases: 7. The CDR3 covers 14 residues. Germline CDR1 MNHEY, CDR2 SMNVEV (reference sequence). The chain's CDR3 is CASRRTGSYYEQYF. The CDR3, as DNA: TGTGCCAGCAGGAGGACAGGGAGCTACTACGAGCAGTACTTC.

This clonotype was seen only a few times. The CDR3 DNA is TGTGCCAGCAGTTTTGCAGTGGAGCAGTTCTTC. It encodes CASSFAVEQFF. The chain employs TRBV28 and TRBJ2-7, with no clear D. The DNA end lines up better with TRBJ2-1; the J call may be wrong. The germline CDR1 and CDR2 sequences are MDHEN and SYDVKM. CDR3 size: 11 residues.

This clonotype was recorded at least ten times. V is TRBV5-1 and J is TRBJ1-6; D may be TRBD1 (6 bases). Trimming left V 0 bases short and J 9 bases short, with 10 bases between. This CDR3 contains 14 residues. The V gene's germline CDR1 is SGHRS and CDR2 YFSETQ. In DNA, the CDR3 is TGCGCCAGCAGCTTGGGGGGGGCCAGTTCACCCCTCCACTTT. This translates into CASSLGGASSPLHF.

This clonotype was observed a few times. This CDR3 is CASSLEALSYEQYF. In nucleotides, the CDR3 is TGTGCCAGCAGCTTAGAAGCTCTCTCCTACGAGCAGTACTTC. The genes are TRBV7-2 and TRBJ2-5; D is ambiguous. The DNA end favors TRBJ2-7, so the J call may be wrong. Germline V lookup: CDR1 SGHTA, CDR2 FQGNSA. The CDR3 is 14 amino acids.

The V and J genes are TRBV7-9 and TRBJ2-7; D unresolved. This CDR3 is 13 amino acids long. The germline V gene has CDR1 SEHNR and CDR2 FQNEAQ (reference sequence). The V end lost 1 base, the J end lost 3 bases, and 7 bases lay between the germline ends. The CDR3 region has the DNA TGTGCCAGCAGCTTAGTACAGAACTACGAGCAGTACTTC. Encoded protein: CASSLVQNYEQYF.

In its sample, this clonotype was seen a few times. The chain joins TRBV25-1 to TRBJ1-4; 8 bases are shared with TRBD1. CDR1 and CDR2 from the germline V gene are MGHDK and SYGVNS. V was clipped by 10 bases and J by 8 bases; unmatched bases: 9. The CDR3 consists of 13 residues. CDR3 residues: CATEDRALEKLFF. The DNA of the CDR3 is TGTGCCACCGAGGACAGGGCGTTGGAAAAACTGTTTTTT.

CDR3 coding DNA: TGTGCCAGCAGTGCTAACAGGGCCAATGGCTACACCTTC. It is translated as CASSANRANGYTF. The chain employs TRBV28 and TRBJ1-2; perhaps TRBD1 as D (6 bases). V was cut by 5 bases and J by 6 bases, with 13 bases left in between. The CDR3 contains 13 residues. Germline values: CDR1 MDHEN, CDR2 SYDVKM.

The genes are TRBV7-9 and TRBJ2-5; TRBD2 might be the D (5 bases). The CDR3 contains 16 residues. CDR1 and CDR2 (germline): SEHNR, FQNEAQ (reference sequence). Trimming took off 5 bases at V and 5 bases at J, with 21 bases between the two ends. CDR3 in DNA: TGTGCCAGCAGCCCTGGCGTGGACTTCCCGGAGGAGACCCAGTACTTC. Translating gives CASSPGVDFPEETQYF.

The chain links TRBV7-2 to TRBJ2-1; 12 nucleotides line up with TRBD2. This CDR3 has 17 amino acids. Germline V gene lookup returns CDR1 SGHTA and CDR2 FQGNSA. The junction had 18 bases not matched to a gene; V was cut back by 6 bases and J by 12 bases. The DNA for the CDR3 is TGTGCCAGCAGTGAAGAGGGTCCGCTAGCGGGGGGGCCTGGGCAGTTCTTC. It specifies CASSEEGPLAGGPGQFF.

This clonotype was observed a few times. CDR3 loop: CASSVRTSGIEETQYF. DNA for the CDR3: TGCGCCAGCAGCGTCCGGACTAGCGGAATAGAGGAGACCCAGTACTTC. The rearrangement joins TRBV5-1 to TRBJ2-5; TRBD2 aligns across 10 bases. Germline CDR1 reads SGHRS; CDR2 reads YFSETQ. V trimming: 4 bases; J trimming: 5 bases; junction bases outside the gene matches: 11. This CDR3 is 16 amino acids long.

In this sample, this clonotype turned up a few times. The V gene is TRBV25-1, the J gene TRBJ2-3; tentatively, D is TRBD2 (7 bases). The CDR3 runs to 16 residues. V was pared by 1 base and J by 2 bases, with 13 bases between. Germline-derived CDR1 and CDR2 are MGHDK and SYGVNS. The CDR3 sequence: CASSESRGAFTDTQYF. The CDR3, as DNA: TGTGCCAGCAGTGAATCTCGGGGGGCTTTCACAGATACGCAGTATTTT. Complete variable domain (other parts from reference TRBV25-1 and TRBJ2-3): EADIYQTPRYLVIGTGKKITLECSQTMGHDKMYWYQQDPGMELHLIHYSYGVNSTEKGDLSSESTVSRIRTEHFPLTLESARPSHTSQYLCASSESRGAFTDTQYFGPGTRLTVL.

About this clonotype: At one end the junction does not follow the germline gene, possibly because of a read error. The chain has TRBV5-6 and TRBJ1-5; unclear D gene. Per the germline V gene, CDR1 is SGHDT and CDR2 is YYEEEE. This CDR3 is 14 amino acids long. In nucleotides, the CDR3 is TGTGCCAGCAACTTGAACGGTTTTAATCAGCCCCAGCATTTT. Translating it yields CASNLNGFNQPQHF.

The chain couples TRBV9 to TRBJ2-5; 7 bases match TRBD1. The J call may be incorrect, as the DNA end agrees better with TRBJ2-1. This CDR3 contains 16 residues. Germline-derived CDR1 and CDR2 are SGDLS and YYNGEE. For the CDR3, the DNA is TGTGCCAGCAGCGCCTTCGACAGGGCTCGGTTGGATGAGCAGTTCTTC. Translating gives CASSAFDRARLDEQFF.

This chain links TRBV20-1 with TRBJ2-7, with D perhaps TRBD2 (6 bases). CDR1 is DFQATT and CDR2 is SNEGSKA in the germline V gene (reference sequence). V lost 3 bases and J lost 5, with 14 bases in between. There are 13 residues in the CDR3. CDR3 sequence: CSARSGGFNEQYF. In DNA form, the CDR3 reads TGCAGTGCTAGGTCCGGGGGATTCAACGAGCAGTACTTC.

V is TRBV29-1 and J is TRBJ2-1; no firm D call. With 7 bases removed from V and 8 bases from J, the gap between germline ends came to 6 bases. This CDR3 has 9 residues. Germline V gene sequence: CDR1 SQVTM, CDR2 ANQGSEA. CDR3 sequence: CSAEHEQFF. Here the CDR3 DNA reads TGCAGCGCCGAGCATGAGCAGTTCTTC.

This sequence joins TRBV4-3 and TRBJ2-7; possible D gene TRBD2, 6 bases. Germline values: CDR1 LGHNA, CDR2 YSLEER. Trimming removed 0 bases from V and 4 bases from J, with 13 bases in between. The CDR3 has 15 amino acids. CDR3 DNA sequence: TGCGCCAGCAGCCAAGAGAGGACTAACCGTTACGAGCAGTACTTC. It encodes CASSQERTNRYEQYF.

This clonotype was seen a few times. V and J are TRBV19 and TRBJ2-7; 7 nucleotides align to TRBD1. After removal of 6 bases from V and 6 bases from J, the junction contained 8 bases not matched to a gene. The V gene's germline CDR1 is LNHDA and CDR2 SQIVND (reference sequence). The CDR3 is 13 amino acids. The CDR3 nucleotides read TGTGCCAGTAGAGGCCAGGGGGTCTTCGAGCAGTACTTC. Protein product: CASRGQGVFEQYF.

The chain combines TRBV4-1 with TRBJ1-2; D possibly corresponds to TRBD1 (6 bases). The germline gives CDR1 MGHRA, CDR2 YSYEKL. The V and J ends lost 4 bases and 7 bases respectively, with 16 bases between them. The CDR3 runs 14 residues. DNA of the CDR3: TGCGCCAGCAGCCCGATAGAGGGGGATGTTGGCTACACCTTC. Translating it yields CASSPIEGDVGYTF.

This rearrangement joins TRBV28 to TRBJ2-7, with D tentatively TRBD2 (5 bases). The germline V gene encodes CDR1 MDHEN and CDR2 SYDVKM. This CDR3 contains 14 residues. V was shortened by 7 bases and J by 1 base, with 14 bases between the two germline ends. CDR3 sequence: CASNLDGKSYEQYF. CDR3 bases: TGTGCCAGCAATCTGGACGGGAAATCCTACGAGCAGTACTTC.

The chain links TRBV11-1 to TRBJ2-1, with D perhaps TRBD2 (5 bases). Matching the DNA end better, TRBJ2-7 makes the J call doubtful. This CDR3 region has 20 residues. Germline CDR1 and CDR2: SGHAT and FQDESV (reference sequence). DNA for the CDR3: TGTGCCAGCAGCTTAGATATGTTGAACGCGGTACCGCGGGCGGAATACGAGCAGTACTTC. Residues: CASSLDMLNAVPRAEYEQYF.

The V gene is TRBV7-2, the J gene TRBJ2-5, with D possibly matching TRBD1 (6 bases). Germline lookup yields CDR1 SGHTA and CDR2 FQGNSA. The V end was cut by 2 bases, the J end by 11 bases, with 21 bases between. The CDR3 is made up of 15 amino acids. The CDR3 DNA reads as TGTGCCAGCAGCTTACTGGCTTCTGTAGGGGGTGAGCAGTACTTC. Encoded protein: CASSLLASVGGEQYF.